This T cell receptor (beta chain) was documented in a study of PD-1 blockade in classical Hodgkin lymphoma. Study results and limitations: Repertoire difference causes, possibly disease activity or prior therapy, remain undefined. Before treatment, complete responders showed about the same diversity as newly diagnosed patients. Unlike CD8+ TCR diversity, which did not rise significantly by C4D1, CD4+ TCR diversity did.

Repertoires were generated with immunoSEQ multiplex PCR, while TCRdb's copy carries only in-frame clones and drops some. The repertoire holds just under 65,000 clones, with less than 95% as singletons. Noted time point: cycle 4 day 1 (C4D1), after more than five weeks of nivolumab. Each patient relapsed following autologous stem cell transplantation, and prior brentuximab vedotin exposure differed. V trimming: 4 bases; J trimming: 3 bases; junction bases outside the gene matches: 9. Germline CDR1 SGHTA, CDR2 FQGTGA. This CDR3 has 17 amino acids. Concerning this clone: Its cognate antigen is unknown.

V gene TRBV7-3 combines with J gene TRBJ2-1; 10 bases align to TRBD2. This clonotype was sampled from a human donor with classical Hodgkin lymphoma. Sample: peripheral blood mononuclear cells (PBMCs), taken before the fourth cycle of nivolumab. The CDR3 DNA is TGTGCCAGCAGCTCCGATTTAGCGGGGGGCTTCTACAATGAGCAGTTCTTC. It is translated as CASSSDLAGGFYNEQFF.